This TCR beta chain was documented in a study of T cells expressing NK-cell markers (dated by TCRdb to 2018 to 2020). In the study overall: TCR beta-chain repertoires were profiled in sorted CD3+CD56+NKG2C+, CD3+CD56+NKG2C- and CD3+CD56-NKG2C+ T-cell subsets from several donors. Of the eight sequenced donors, seven were found to be HCMV-seropositive and one was found to be HCMV-seronegative. Randomly selected healthy volunteers, three men and five women, were used as the eight sequenced donors. Sequencing of the libraries produced 2 x 150 bp reads on Illumina HiSeq 2000/2500, MiSeq or NextSeq. Overall results and qualifications from the work: Whether the expanded NKG2C-expressing T cell clones were specific for HCMV antigens was left unclear. Those dominant clonotypes were again the most abundant among CD3+CD56-NKG2C+ cells in a few donors, at roughly 28.3-60.1%. For six donors, the dominant CD3+CD56+NKG2C+ clonotypes were among the top 10 CD8+ clonotypes and accounted for roughly 1.0-8% of CD8+ T cells.

TCRdb shows the sequencer as Illumina HiSeq 2000. 5'RACE template switching, by which a universal primer site and unique molecular identifiers were added, was used to make TCR beta cDNA libraries. cDNA synthesis was primed from the TCR beta constant segment, followed by two successive PCR amplification steps. The original methods were these. MIGEC was used to demultiplex reads and group the reads by UMI, and MiTCR was used to assemble and quantify clonotypes. To exclude erroneous sequences, only TCR cDNA sequences supported by at least two reads were retained. The tcR package was used for downstream repertoire analysis, and clonotypes were matched across fractions by CDR3 nucleotide sequence plus V segment. Antigen specificity was annotated against VDJdb with VDJmatch, allowing one amino acid substitution in CDR3. TCRdb reprocessed the sequencing reads and holds a single record per CDR3 protein sequence, with no DNA. The authors' filters were not applied to this entry. The table for this sample records over 150,000 distinct CDR3 sequences. The ten largest clones capture about 19% of the sample.

Details on this clonotype: Its antigen is unknown.

Its CDR3 holds 17 amino acids, cysteine through phenylalanine. The record lacks a DNA sequence. The germline V gene gives CDR1 as MGHDK and CDR2 as SYGVNS. HCMV-specific IgG was detected in serum with a commercial ELISA kit to determine HCMV serostatus. Ficoll density gradient centrifugation was used to isolate peripheral blood mononuclear cells from blood. This sequence originates from a man between 18 and 69 years old in good health. Input material: blood T cells: a sorted CD56 or NKG2C T cell subset, CD4+ or CD8+ T cells, or bulk PBMC T cells (not recorded which). Rearrangement joined TRBV25-1 to TRBJ2-5; there is no DNA to check the TCRdb D call of TRBD2. The CDR3 sequence is CASSRGPLAGGGETQYF. The CDR3, completed at both ends by the reference TRBV25-1 and TRBJ2-5 genes, gives the full variable domain EADIYQTPRYLVIGTGKKITLECSQTMGHDKMYWYQQDPGMELHLIHYSYGVNSTEKGDLSSESTVSRIRTEHFPLTLESARPSHTSQYLCASSRGPLAGGGETQYFGPGTRLLVL.